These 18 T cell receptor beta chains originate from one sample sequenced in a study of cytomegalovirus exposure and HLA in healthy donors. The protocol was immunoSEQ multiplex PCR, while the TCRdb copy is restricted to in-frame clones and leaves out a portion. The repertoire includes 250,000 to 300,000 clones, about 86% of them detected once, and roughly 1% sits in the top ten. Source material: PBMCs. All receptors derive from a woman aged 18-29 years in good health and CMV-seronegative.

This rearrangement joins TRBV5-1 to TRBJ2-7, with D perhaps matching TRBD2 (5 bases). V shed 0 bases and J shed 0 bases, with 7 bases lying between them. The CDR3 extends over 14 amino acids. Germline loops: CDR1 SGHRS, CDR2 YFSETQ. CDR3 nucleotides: TGCGCCAGCAGCTTGGGGACTGCCTCCTACGAGCAGTACTTC. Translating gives CASSLGTASYEQYF.

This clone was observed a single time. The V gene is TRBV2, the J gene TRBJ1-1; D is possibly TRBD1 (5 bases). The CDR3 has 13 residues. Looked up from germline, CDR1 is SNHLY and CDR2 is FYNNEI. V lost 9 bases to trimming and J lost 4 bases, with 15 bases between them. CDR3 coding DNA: TGTGCCAGTCACCGGGGGGGTCCCACTGAAGCTTTCTTT. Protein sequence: CASHRGGPTEAFF. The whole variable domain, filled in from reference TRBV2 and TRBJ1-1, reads EPEVTQTPSHQVTQMGQEVILRCVPISNHLYFYWYRQILGQKVEFLVSFYNNEISEKSEIFDDQFSVERPDGSNFTLKIRSTKLEDSAMYFCASHRGGPTEAFFGQGTRLTVV.

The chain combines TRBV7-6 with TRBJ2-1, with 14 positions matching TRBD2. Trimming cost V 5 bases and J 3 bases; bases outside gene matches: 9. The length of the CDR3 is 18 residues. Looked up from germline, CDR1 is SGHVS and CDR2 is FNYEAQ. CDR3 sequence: CASSPETSGRASYNEQFF. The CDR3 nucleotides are TGTGCCAGCAGCCCTGAGACTAGCGGGAGGGCCAGCTACAATGAGCAGTTCTTC.

The CDR3 DNA reads TGCGCCAGCAGCCAAGACCTGACAGGCGCGAACACTGAAGCTTTCTTT. This codes for CASSQDLTGANTEAFF. The gene calls are TRBV4-3 and TRBJ1-1; perhaps TRBD1 as D (6 bases). Germline CDR1 reads LGHNA; CDR2 reads YSLEER. V was cut by 0 bases and J by 1 base, with 12 bases left in between. This CDR3 contains 16 residues.

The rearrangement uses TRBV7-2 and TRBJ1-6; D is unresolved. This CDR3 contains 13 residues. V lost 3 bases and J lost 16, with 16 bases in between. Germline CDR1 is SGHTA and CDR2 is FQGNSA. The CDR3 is CASSFGTAFGLHF. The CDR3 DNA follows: TGTGCCAGCAGCTTCGGAACAGCTTTTGGACTCCACTTT. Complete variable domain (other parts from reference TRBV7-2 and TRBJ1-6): GAGVSQSPSNKVTEKGKDVELRCDPISGHTALYWYRQSLGQGLEFLIYFQGNSAPDKSGLPSDRFSAERTGGSVSTLTIQRTQQEDSAVYLCASSFGTAFGLHFGNGTRLTVT.

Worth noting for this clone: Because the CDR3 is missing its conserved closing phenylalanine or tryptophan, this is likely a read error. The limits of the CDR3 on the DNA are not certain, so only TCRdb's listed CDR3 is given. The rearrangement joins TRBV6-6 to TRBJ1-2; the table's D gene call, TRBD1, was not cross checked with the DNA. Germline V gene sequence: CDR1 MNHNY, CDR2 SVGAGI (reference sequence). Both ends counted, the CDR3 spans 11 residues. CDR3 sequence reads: CASSRRDSLRI.

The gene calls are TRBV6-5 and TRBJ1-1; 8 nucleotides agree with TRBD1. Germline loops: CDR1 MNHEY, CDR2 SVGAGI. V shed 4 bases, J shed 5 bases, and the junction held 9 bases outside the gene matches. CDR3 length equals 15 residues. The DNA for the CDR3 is TGTGCCAGCAGTTTGACAGGGGCGCGGAGGACTGAAGCTTTCTTT. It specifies CASSLTGARRTEAFF.

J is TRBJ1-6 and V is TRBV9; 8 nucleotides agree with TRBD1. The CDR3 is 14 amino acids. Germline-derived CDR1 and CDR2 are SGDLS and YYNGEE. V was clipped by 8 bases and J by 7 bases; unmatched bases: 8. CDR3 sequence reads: CARTGEEWNSPLHF. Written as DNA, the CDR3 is TGTGCCAGGACAGGGGAGGAGTGGAATTCACCCCTCCACTTT.

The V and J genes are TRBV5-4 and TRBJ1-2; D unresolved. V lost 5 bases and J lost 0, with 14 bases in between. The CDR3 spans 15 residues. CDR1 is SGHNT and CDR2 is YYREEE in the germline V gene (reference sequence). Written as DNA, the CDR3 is TGTGCCAGCAGAAATGGAGCGGGGACTAACTATGGCTACACCTTC. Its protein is CASRNGAGTNYGYTF.

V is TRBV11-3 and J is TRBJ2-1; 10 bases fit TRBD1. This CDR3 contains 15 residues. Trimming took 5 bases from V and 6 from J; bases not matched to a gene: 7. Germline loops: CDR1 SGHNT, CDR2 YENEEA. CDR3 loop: CASSAGTGETNEQFF. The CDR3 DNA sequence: TGTGCCAGCAGCGCCGGGACAGGGGAGACCAATGAGCAGTTCTTC.

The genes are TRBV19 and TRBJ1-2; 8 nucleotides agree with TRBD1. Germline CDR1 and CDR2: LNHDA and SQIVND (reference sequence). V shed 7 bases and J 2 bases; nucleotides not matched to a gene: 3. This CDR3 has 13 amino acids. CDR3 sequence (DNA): TGTGCCAGTACCCGGACAGGGAACTATGGCTACACCTTC. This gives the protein CASTRTGNYGYTF.

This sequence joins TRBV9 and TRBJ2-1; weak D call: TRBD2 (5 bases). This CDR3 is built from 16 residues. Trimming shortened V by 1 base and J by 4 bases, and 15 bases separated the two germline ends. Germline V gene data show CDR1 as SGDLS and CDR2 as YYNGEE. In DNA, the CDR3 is TGTGCCAGCAGCGTAAGTAGGACGGGAAGGTACAATGAGCAGTTCTTC. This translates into CASSVSRTGRYNEQFF.

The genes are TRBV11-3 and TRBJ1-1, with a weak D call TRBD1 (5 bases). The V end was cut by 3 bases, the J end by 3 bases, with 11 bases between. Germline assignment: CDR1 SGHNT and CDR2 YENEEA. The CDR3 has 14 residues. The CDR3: CASSFQGGDTEAFF. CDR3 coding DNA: TGTGCCAGCAGCTTTCAGGGCGGGGACACTGAAGCTTTCTTT. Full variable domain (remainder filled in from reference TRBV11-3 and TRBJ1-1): EAGVVQSPRYKIIEKKQPVAFWCNPISGHNTLYWYLQNLGQGPELLIRYENEEAVDDSQLPKDRFSAERLKGVDSTLKIQPAELGDSAVYLCASSFQGGDTEAFFGQGTRLTVV.

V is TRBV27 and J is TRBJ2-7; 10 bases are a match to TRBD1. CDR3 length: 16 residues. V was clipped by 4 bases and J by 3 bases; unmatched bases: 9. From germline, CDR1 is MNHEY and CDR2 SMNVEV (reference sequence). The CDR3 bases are TGTGCCAGCAGTTCCGGACAGGGGGGCTTTATCTACGAGCAGTACTTC. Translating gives CASSSGQGGFIYEQYF.

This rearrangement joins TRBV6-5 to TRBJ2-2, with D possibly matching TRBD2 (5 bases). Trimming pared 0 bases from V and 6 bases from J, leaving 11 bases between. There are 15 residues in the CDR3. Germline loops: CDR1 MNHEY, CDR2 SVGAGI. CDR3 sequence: CASSYSTDGAGELFF. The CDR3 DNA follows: TGTGCCAGCAGTTACTCGACCGACGGGGCCGGGGAGCTGTTTTTT.

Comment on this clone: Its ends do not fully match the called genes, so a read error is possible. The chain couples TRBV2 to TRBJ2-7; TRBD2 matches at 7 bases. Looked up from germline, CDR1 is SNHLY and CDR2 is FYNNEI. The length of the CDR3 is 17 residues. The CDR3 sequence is CAAEGSHRAGVSDEQYF. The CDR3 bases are TGTGCCGCAGAAGGGTCTCATAGGGCGGGAGTCTCCGACGAGCAGTACTTC.

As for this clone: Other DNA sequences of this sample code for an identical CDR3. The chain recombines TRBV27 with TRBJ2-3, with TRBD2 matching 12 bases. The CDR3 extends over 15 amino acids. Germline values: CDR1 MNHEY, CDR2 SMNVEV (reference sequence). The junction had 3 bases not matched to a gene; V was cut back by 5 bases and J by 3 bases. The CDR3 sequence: CASSPGLAGTDTQYF. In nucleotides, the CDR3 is TGTGCCAGCAGTCCGGGACTAGCGGGTACAGATACGCAGTATTTT.

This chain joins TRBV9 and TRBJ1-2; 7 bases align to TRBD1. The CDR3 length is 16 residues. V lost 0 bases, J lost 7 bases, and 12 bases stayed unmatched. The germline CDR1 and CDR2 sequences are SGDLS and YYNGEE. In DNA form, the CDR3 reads TGTGCCAGCAGCGTAGATGAGACAGGGAAAATGCGTGGCTACACCTTC. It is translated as CASSVDETGKMRGYTF. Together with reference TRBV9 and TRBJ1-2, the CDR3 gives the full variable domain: DSGVTQTPKHLITATGQRVTLRCSPRSGDLSVYWYQQSLDQGLQFLIQYYNGEERAKGNILERFSAQQFPDLHSELNLSSLELGDSALYFCASSVDETGKMRGYTFGSGTRLTVV.